The entry below describes one T cell receptor (beta chain). These data are taken from a study of blood T cell repertoires in COVID-19. The CDR3 runs 15 residues. Germline trimming cut 1 base from V and 4 bases from J; bases unmatched to any gene: 6. Germline V CDR1 and CDR2: SGHTA, FQGNSA. The protocol was immunoSEQ multiplex PCR, while the TCRdb copy is restricted to in-frame clones and leaves out a portion. The sample contains some 200,000 clones, 85% of which appear only once. The V and J genes are TRBV7-2 and TRBJ1-2, with 7 positions matching TRBD1. Material: peripheral blood. This receptor was identified in a woman aged 70-85 years with COVID-19, enrolled during active disease. The CDR3 is CASSLEGQISYGYTF. CDR3 coding DNA: TGTGCCAGCAGCTTAGAGGGACAGATCTCCTATGGCTACACCTTC.